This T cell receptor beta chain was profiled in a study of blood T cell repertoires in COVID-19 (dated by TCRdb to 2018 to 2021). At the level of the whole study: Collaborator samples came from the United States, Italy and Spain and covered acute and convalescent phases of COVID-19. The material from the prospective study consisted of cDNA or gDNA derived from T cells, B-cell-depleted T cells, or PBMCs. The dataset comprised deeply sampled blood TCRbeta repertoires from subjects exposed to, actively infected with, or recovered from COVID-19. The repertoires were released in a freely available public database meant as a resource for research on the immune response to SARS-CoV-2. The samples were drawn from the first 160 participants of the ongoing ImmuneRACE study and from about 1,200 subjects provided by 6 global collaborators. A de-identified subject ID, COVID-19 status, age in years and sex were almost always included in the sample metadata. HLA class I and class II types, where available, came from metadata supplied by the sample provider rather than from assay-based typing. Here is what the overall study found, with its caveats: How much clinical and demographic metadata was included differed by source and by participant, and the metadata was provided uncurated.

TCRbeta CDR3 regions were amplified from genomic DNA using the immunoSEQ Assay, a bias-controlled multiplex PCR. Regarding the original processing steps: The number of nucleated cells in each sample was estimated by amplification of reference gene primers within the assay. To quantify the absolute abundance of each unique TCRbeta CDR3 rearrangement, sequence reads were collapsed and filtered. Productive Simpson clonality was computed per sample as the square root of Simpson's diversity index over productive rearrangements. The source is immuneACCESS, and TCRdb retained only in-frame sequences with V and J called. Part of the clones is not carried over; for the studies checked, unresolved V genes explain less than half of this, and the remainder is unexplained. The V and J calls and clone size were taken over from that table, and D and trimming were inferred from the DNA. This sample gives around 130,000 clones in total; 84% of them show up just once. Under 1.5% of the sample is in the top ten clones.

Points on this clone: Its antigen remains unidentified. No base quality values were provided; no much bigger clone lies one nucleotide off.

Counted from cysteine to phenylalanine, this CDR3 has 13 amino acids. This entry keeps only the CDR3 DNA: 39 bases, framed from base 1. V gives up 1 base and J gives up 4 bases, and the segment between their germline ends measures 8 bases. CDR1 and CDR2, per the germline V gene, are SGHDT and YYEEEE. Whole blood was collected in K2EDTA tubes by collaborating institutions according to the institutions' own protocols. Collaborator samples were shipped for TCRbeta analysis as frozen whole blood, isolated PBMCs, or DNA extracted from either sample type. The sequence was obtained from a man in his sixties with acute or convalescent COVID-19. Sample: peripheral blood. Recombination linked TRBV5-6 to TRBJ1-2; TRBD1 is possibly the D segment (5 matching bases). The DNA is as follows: TGTGCCAGCAGCTTGCAGGGCTCCTATGGCTACACCTTC. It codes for CASSLQGSYGYTF.